Detailed here is one TCR beta chain. Its target is not known. Germline V lookup: CDR1 SEHNR, CDR2 FQNEAQ (reference sequence). Trimming removed 5 bases from V and 5 bases from J; junction bases left unmatched: 7. This CDR3 comprises 15 residues. The PCR contained 60 Vbeta and 13 Jbeta primers. Profiled with immunoSEQ multiplex PCR; TCRdb holds only in-frame clones, not every one. The repertoire includes around 150,000 clones, roughly 90% of them detected once, and 0.45% to 0.55% sits in the top ten. The source of the sample is a study of cytomegalovirus exposure and HLA in healthy donors. Whole-study findings and limits: Several V segments, TRBV6-2 and TRBV6-3 among them, could not be told apart and were dropped. Based on reports, TCR beta sequences accurately predicted HLA-A and HLA-B alleles for most subjects. Serostatus for CMV was the only available immune exposure information.

The donors (healthy individuals) were bone marrow donors. The sample consisted of PBMCs. The receptor was isolated from a woman in her thirties or forties in good health and CMV-seronegative. The chain couples TRBV7-9 to TRBJ2-1, with 9 bases matching TRBD2. CDR3 protein: CASSARTSADNEQFF. The CDR3 DNA is TGTGCCAGCAGCGCTAGGACTAGCGCCGACAATGAGCAGTTCTTC.